This T cell receptor beta chain came from a study of glioma-infiltrating T cells (dated by TCRdb to between 2015 and 2016). As for the study more broadly: Glioma tissue, non-neoplastic brain tissue and matched peripheral blood mononuclear cells were used as sources from which TCR alpha- and beta-chain repertoires were sequenced. To measure how far tissue and blood T-cell populations diverged, each tissue-infiltrating repertoire was compared against the peripheral blood repertoire of the same patient. Three low-grade glioma patients, roughly 8 primary glioblastoma patients and three non-glioma patients contributing non-neoplastic brain tissue were included in the paired cohort. Findings and caveats that apply to the study as a whole: VJ-independent divergence between tissue and blood was found to be below expectation in non-neoplastic patients but above expectation in all gliomas, particularly low-grade gliomas. The group comparisons were based on small numbers of patients: three non-neoplastic, three low-grade glioma and about eight glioblastoma patients. Tissue and blood shared very few CDR3 sequences, a result attributed to high CDR3 diversity and limited sampling.

Taken from the germline V gene, the CDR1 and CDR2 loops are SGHTA and FQGNSA. V is cut back by 5 bases and J by 15 bases, with 17 bases in the junction unmatched. The CDR3 holds 15 amino acids from the cysteine to the phenylalanine. Of all the DNA, just the CDR3 is kept, 45 bases in frame from base 1. In the case of this clonotype: The clone's antigen remains unknown. A much larger clonotype is one base distant, so this may be a read error.

The iRepertoire nested amplicon-rescue multiplex PCR (arm-PCR) platform was used to amplify TCR alpha and beta CDR3 regions from RNA. For one-step reverse transcription and amplification, 100-400 ng of tissue mRNA or PBMC total RNA was used as input. Following bead purification, Illumina adapters were added by a secondary multiplex PCR, and the libraries were gel-purified between 200 and 400 bp. Libraries carried internal 6-nucleotide barcodes used for demultiplexing. Libraries were sequenced on an Illumina MiSeq with 2x220 or 2x250 nucleotide paired-end reads. Per the authors' processing: Paired reads were merged using FLASH 1.2.11 and were aligned to the GRCh37 human genome using BWA-MEM, after which TRA and TRB reads were extracted. V and J assignment used an IMGT-derived reference of cassette sequences and CDR3 motifs that included pseudogenes. Reads were translated in three frames, and productive CDR3s were defined by a C…FGXG motif without stop codons. Unique combinations of V-J cassette pair and CDR3 amino acid sequence were defined as clonotypes. Reads were filtered by Hamming distance, thresholded by each sample's sequence error rate in mapped regions. TCRdb itself trimmed the public reads at Q25 with fastp, ran MiXCR and retained productive beta chains. Rows are combined by CDR3 protein, so each entry shows the most common genes and DNA. These V and J calls rely on TCRdb rather than the paper's analysis. The sample table records 170,000 or so distinct CDR3 sequences; approximately 40% of these occur just once. The ten biggest clones cover 5% to 5.5% of the sample.

This clonotype was obtained from a human donor with low-grade glioma or glioblastoma, undergoing nonglioma brain surgery, or in good health (not recorded which). The chain is encoded by TRBV7-2 joined to TRBJ2-1, and TRBD2 matches 9 of the central bases. The source material was glioma tissue, nonneoplastic brain tissue, or PBMCs (not recorded which). The CDR3 is CASSPSGTSSFLRFF. The DNA is as follows: TGTGCCAGCAGCCCCTCCGGGACTAGCTCTTTTTTACGGTTCTTC. Extended through the reference TRBV7-2 and TRBJ2-1 proteins, this CDR3 yields the full variable domain: GAGVSQSPSNKVTEKGKDVELRCDPISGHTALYWYRQSLGQGLEFLIYFQGNSAPDKSGLPSDRFSAERTGGSVSTLTIQRTQQEDSAVYLCASSPSGTSSFLRFFGPGTRLTVL.